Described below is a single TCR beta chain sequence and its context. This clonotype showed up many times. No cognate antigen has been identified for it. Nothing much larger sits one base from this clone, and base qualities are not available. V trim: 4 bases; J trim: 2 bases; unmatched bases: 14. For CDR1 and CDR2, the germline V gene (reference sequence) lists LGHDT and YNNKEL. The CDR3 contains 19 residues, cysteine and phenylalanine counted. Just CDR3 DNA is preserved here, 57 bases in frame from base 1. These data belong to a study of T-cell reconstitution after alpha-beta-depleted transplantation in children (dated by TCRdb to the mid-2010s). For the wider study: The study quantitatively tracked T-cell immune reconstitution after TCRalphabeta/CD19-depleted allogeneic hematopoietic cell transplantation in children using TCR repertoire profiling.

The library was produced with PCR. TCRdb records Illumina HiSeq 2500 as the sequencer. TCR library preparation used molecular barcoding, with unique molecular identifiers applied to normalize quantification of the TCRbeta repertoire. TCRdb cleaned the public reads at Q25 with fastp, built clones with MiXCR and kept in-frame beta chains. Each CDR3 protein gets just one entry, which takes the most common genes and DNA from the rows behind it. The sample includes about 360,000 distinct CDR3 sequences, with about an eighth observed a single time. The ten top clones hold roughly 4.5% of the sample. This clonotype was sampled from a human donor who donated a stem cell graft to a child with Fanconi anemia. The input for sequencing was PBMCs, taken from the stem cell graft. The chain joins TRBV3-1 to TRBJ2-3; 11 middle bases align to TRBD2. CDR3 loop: CASSPGLAVSSTSTDTQYF. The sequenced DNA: TGTGCCAGCAGCCCGGGACTAGCGGTATCGTCGACTTCCACAGATACGCAGTATTTT.